These 12 T cell receptor beta chains share one sample of origin, sequenced in a study of cytomegalovirus exposure and HLA in healthy donors. Assay: immunoSEQ multiplex PCR; the TCRdb copy retains only in-frame clones and omits some. The sample has about 76,000 clones, 94% seen once. Sequencing was done on a sample of PBMCs. Receptors were obtained from a man aged 18 to 29 in good health and CMV-seropositive.

This clone is a singleton in its sample. The rearrangement uses TRBV7-9 and TRBJ2-1; possible D gene TRBD2, 5 bases. V lost 4 bases, J lost 5 bases, and 18 bases lay in between. Per germline, CDR1 SEHNR and CDR2 FQNEAQ (reference sequence). The CDR3 loop spans 16 amino acids. CDR3 loop: CASSSGPASSHNEQFF. CDR3 DNA sequence: TGTGCCAGCAGCTCCGGACCGGCTAGCAGTCACAATGAGCAGTTCTTC.

The chain employs TRBV5-1 and TRBJ2-5, with TRBD2 as a possible D gene (5 bases). CDR3 size: 13 residues. Germline CDR1 and CDR2: SGHRS and YFSETQ. V lost 2 bases and J lost 2, with 7 bases in between. The CDR3 bases are TGCGCCAGCAGCTTCGGGGTTCAAGAGACCCAGTACTTC. Its protein product is CASSFGVQETQYF.

This chain joins TRBV30 and TRBJ2-7; 7 bases are shared with TRBD2. The CDR3 totals 14 residues. Per the germline V gene, CDR1 is GTSNPN and CDR2 is SVGIG (reference sequence). V trimming: 0 bases; J trimming: 1 base; junction bases outside the gene matches: 3. The CDR3 is CAWSVGGGSYEQYF. In nucleotides, the CDR3 is TGTGCCTGGAGTGTGGGGGGAGGGTCCTACGAGCAGTACTTC.

This clone occurred once. The V call is TRBV19, the J call TRBJ2-3, with D perhaps matching TRBD2 (5 bases). This CDR3 has 13 residues. Germline-derived CDR1 and CDR2 are LNHDA and SQIVND (reference sequence). V was shortened by 9 bases and J by 2 bases, with 12 bases between the two germline ends. The CDR3 protein is CASEGSFTDTQYF. The DNA for the CDR3 is TGTGCCAGCGAGGGATCTTTCACAGATACGCAGTATTTT. The full variable domain, completed using reference TRBV19 and TRBJ2-3, is DGGITQSPKYLFRKEGQNVTLSCEQNLNHDAMYWYRQDPGQGLRLIYYSQIVNDFQKGDIAEGYSVSREKKESFPLTVTSAQKNPTAFYLCASEGSFTDTQYFGPGTRLTVL.

The chain couples TRBV11-3 to TRBJ1-2; 10 positions match TRBD1. CDR3 length: 16 residues. The V and J ends lost 5 bases and 4 bases, in that order; junction bases with no gene match: 10. Looked up from germline, CDR1 is SGHNT and CDR2 is YENEEA. DNA of the CDR3: TGTGCCAGCAGCCCATTGACAGGGGGCGACACCTATGGCTACACCTTC. It yields the protein CASSPLTGGDTYGYTF.

The rearrangement uses TRBV10-3 and TRBJ2-7, with 12 bases matching TRBD2. V gave up 5 bases and J gave up 0 bases; unmatched junction bases: 17. This CDR3 has 20 amino acids. Germline lookup yields CDR1 ENHRY and CDR2 SYGVKD. CDR3 in DNA: TGTGCCATCAGTTCCTCCGCAGGACTAGCGGGGTCAAGGAGCTCCTACGAGCAGTACTTC. It translates to CAISSSAGLAGSRSSYEQYF.

V usage is TRBV5-1 and J usage is TRBJ2-4; 8 bases map to TRBD1. Germline CDR1 is SGHRS and CDR2 is YFSETQ. The CDR3 totals 16 residues. The V segment lost 5 bases and the J segment 1 base; nucleotides outside the gene matches: 8. The CDR3 sequence: CASSSQTGGAKNIQYF. The CDR3 DNA reads TGCGCCAGCAGTTCTCAAACAGGGGGGGCCAAAAACATTCAGTACTTC.

This chain uses TRBV10-3 with TRBJ2-1, with TRBD1 identical over 9 bases. Germline CDR1 ENHRY, CDR2 SYGVKD. The ends lost 8 bases at V and 12 bases at J; junction bases unmatched: 8. This CDR3 region has 12 residues. CDR3 DNA sequence: TGTGCCATCGGGGGACAGGGCTGGGGGCAGTTCTTC. This sequence encodes CAIGGQGWGQFF.

Written as DNA, the CDR3 is TGTGCCAGCAGCTTAGACAGGGATTGGGCTAACTATGGCTACACCTTC. Amino acid sequence: CASSLDRDWANYGYTF. The J gene is TRBJ1-2, the V gene TRBV11-3; a possible D gene is TRBD1 (5 bases). With 0 bases removed from V and 0 bases from J, the gap between germline ends came to 11 bases. CDR3 length equals 16 residues. Germline V gene lookup returns CDR1 SGHNT and CDR2 YENEEA.

The CDR3 nucleotides are TGTGCCAGCAGGCCCCCCATTCGGGACAAATGCAATGAGCAGTTCTTC. Its protein is CASRPPIRDKCNEQFF. J is TRBJ2-1 and V is TRBV6-6, with D possibly TRBD1 on 6 matching bases. Germline CDR1 MNHNY, CDR2 SVGAGI (reference sequence). Trimming stripped 6 bases from V and 6 bases from J, with 21 bases between. CDR3 length: 16 residues.

Regarding this clone: Other DNA sequences in this sample translate to the same CDR3. This chain joins TRBV28 and TRBJ2-7, with D perhaps TRBD1 (6 bases). CDR1 and CDR2 from the germline V gene are MDHEN and SYDVKM. The CDR3 extends over 13 amino acids. Trimming removed 6 bases at V and 3 bases at J, with 12 bases between. The CDR3 DNA is TGTGCCAGCAGCTTAAGACAGGTCTACGAGCAGTACTTC. This encodes CASSLRQVYEQYF.

CDR3 protein: CASTRDRYNEQFF. The CDR3 bases are TGTGCCAGCACCCGGGACAGATACAATGAGCAGTTCTTC. The chain carries TRBV28 and TRBJ2-1; 7 nucleotides line up with TRBD1. The V gene's germline CDR1 is MDHEN and CDR2 SYDVKM. The CDR3 loop spans 13 amino acids. The V segment lost 7 bases and the J segment 4 bases; nucleotides outside the gene matches: 4.